This T cell receptor (beta chain) originates from a study of T cell responses to AZD1222 COVID-19 vaccine. Across the whole study: Second-dose intervals of approximately 4 or approximately 12 weeks were pooled.

Study results and caveats: No repertoire was sampled before or during the peak T cell response, only after it. Dominant at 160-218 and 743-854, vaccine-associated CD4 TCRs also spanned spike.

A remark on this clone: Its specificity is unknown.

Clones were read by immunoSEQ multiplex PCR, and TCRdb kept only the in-frame ones, dropping some. In the table there are approximately 190,000 clones, approximately 91% of which are singletons. This CDR3 comprises 16 residues. Per the germline V gene, CDR1 is SGDLS and CDR2 is YYNGEE. V shed 4 bases and J 1 base; nucleotides not matched to a gene: 6. The V call is TRBV9, the J call TRBJ2-7; the match to TRBD1 covers 12 bases. The origin of this receptor is an adult in good health. The sequences come from peripheral blood, collected on day 0 of AZD1222 vaccination. The CDR3 protein is CASSRSGQGASYEQYF. CDR3 bases: TGTGCCAGCAGCCGATCGGGACAGGGGGCATCCTACGAGCAGTACTTC.